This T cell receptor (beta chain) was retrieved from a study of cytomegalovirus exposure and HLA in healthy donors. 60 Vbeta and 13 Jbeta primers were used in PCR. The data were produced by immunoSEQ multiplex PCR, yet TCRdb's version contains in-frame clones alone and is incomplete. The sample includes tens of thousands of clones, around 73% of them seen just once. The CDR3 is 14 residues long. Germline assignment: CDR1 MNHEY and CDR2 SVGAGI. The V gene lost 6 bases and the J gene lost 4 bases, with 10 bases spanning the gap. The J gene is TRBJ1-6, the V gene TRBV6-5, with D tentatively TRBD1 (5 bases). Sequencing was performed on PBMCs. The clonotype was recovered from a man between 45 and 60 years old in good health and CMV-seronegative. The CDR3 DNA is TGTGCCAGCAGGAAACAGGCTTATAATTCACCCCTCCACTTT. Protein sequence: CASRKQAYNSPLHF.